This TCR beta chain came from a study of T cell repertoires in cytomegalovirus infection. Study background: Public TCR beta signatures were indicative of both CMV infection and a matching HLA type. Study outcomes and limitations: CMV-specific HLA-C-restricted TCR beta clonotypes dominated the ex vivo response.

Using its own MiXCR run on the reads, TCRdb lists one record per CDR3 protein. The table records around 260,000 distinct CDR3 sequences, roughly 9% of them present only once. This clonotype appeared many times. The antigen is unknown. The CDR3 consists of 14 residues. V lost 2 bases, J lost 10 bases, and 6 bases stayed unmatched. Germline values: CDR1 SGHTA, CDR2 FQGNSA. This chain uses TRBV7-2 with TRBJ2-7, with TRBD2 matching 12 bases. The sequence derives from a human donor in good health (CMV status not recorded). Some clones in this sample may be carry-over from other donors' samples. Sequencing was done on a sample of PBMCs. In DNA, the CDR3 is TGTGCCAGCAGCTTAAAACGACTAGCGGGGGAACAGTACTTC. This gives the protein CASSLKRLAGEQYF. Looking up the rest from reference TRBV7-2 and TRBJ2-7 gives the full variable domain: GAGVSQSPSNKVTEKGKDVELRCDPISGHTALYWYRQSLGQGLEFLIYFQGNSAPDKSGLPSDRFSAERTGGSVSTLTIQRTQQEDSAVYLCASSLKRLAGEQYFGPGTRLTVT.